Each of the 16 T cell receptor beta chains below was sequenced from the same sample in a study of blood T cell repertoires in COVID-19. The data were produced by immunoSEQ multiplex PCR, yet TCRdb's version contains in-frame clones alone and is incomplete. Among about 360,000 clones listed, around 86% were seen once. Sequenced sample: peripheral blood. These receptors were collected from a human donor in a cohort sampled during active COVID-19.

The chain joins TRBV19 to TRBJ1-5, with a possible D match to TRBD1 (5 bases). The germline gives CDR1 LNHDA, CDR2 SQIVND (reference sequence). The V and J ends lost 4 bases and 3 bases respectively, with 13 bases between them. CDR3 length equals 15 residues. The CDR3 loop reads CASSTRDPHNQPQHF. DNA of the CDR3: TGTGCCAGTAGTACGCGGGACCCCCACAATCAGCCCCAGCATTTT. The variable domain in full, with the rest retrieved from reference TRBV19 and TRBJ1-5, is DGGITQSPKYLFRKEGQNVTLSCEQNLNHDAMYWYRQDPGQGLRLIYYSQIVNDFQKGDIAEGYSVSREKKESFPLTVTSAQKNPTAFYLCASSTRDPHNQPQHFGDGTRLSIL.

This chain links TRBV21-1 with TRBJ1-1. TRBV21-1 corresponds to a pseudogene. This CDR3 has 14 amino acids. The CDR3 DNA reads as TGTGCCCGGTTTCTGATTTTCATGAACACTGAAGCTTTCTTT. It encodes CARFLIFMNTEAFF.

This rearrangement joins TRBV9 to TRBJ2-3; TRBD2 might be the D (5 bases). Trimming removed 2 bases at V and 3 bases at J, with 16 bases between. The germline gives CDR1 SGDLS, CDR2 YYNGEE. CDR3 length: 16 amino acids. CDR3 nucleotide sequence: TGTGCCAGCAGCGTCGCGGCCGGGATGGCAACAGATACGCAGTATTTT. Encoded protein: CASSVAAGMATDTQYF.

This clone was picked up a small number of times. The CDR3 is CASSLGPEETQYF. In DNA form, the CDR3 reads TGTGCCAGCAGCTTAGGTCCTGAAGAGACCCAGTACTTC. The chain recombines TRBV7-2 with TRBJ2-5; no clear D gene. Trimming pared 1 base from V and 3 bases from J, leaving 6 bases between. CDR1 and CDR2 from the germline V gene are SGHTA and FQGNSA. The CDR3 consists of 13 residues.

The J gene is TRBJ2-1, the V gene TRBV7-3, with D unclear. Germline values: CDR1 SGHTA, CDR2 FQGTGA. The CDR3 is 15 residues long. The V gene lost 6 bases and the J gene lost 0 bases, with 12 bases spanning the gap. CDR3 coding DNA: TGTGCCAGCAGTTACGACTCACGCTCCTACAATGAGCAGTTCTTC. It is translated as CASSYDSRSYNEQFF.

The J gene is TRBJ2-5, the V gene TRBV5-5; D might be TRBD2 (6 bases). The germline V gene encodes CDR1 SGHKS and CDR2 YYEKEE (reference sequence). The CDR3 extends over 13 amino acids. V shed 5 bases and J shed 4 bases, with 12 bases lying between them. Here the CDR3 reads CASRNLGGETQYF. CDR3 sequence (DNA): TGTGCCAGCAGAAACTTGGGAGGAGAGACCCAGTACTTC.

The chain employs TRBV5-1 and TRBJ2-3; TRBD2 aligns across 10 bases. V gave up 4 bases and J gave up 2 bases; unmatched junction bases: 7. The CDR3 is 16 amino acids. Germline values: CDR1 SGHRS, CDR2 YFSETQ. CDR3 in DNA: TGCGCCAGCAGCATCTCTAGCGGGGGTAACACAGATACGCAGTATTTT. Its translation: CASSISSGGNTDTQYF.

This chain joins TRBV7-2 and TRBJ2-7, with a tentative D call TRBD2 (6 bases). Germline CDR1 and CDR2: SGHTA and FQGNSA. V shed 3 bases and J shed 6 bases, with 15 bases lying between them. The CDR3 totals 14 residues. As DNA, the CDR3 is TGTGCCAGCAGCTTGCAGACTAGTCGGTCCGAGCAGTACTTC. It translates to CASSLQTSRSEQYF.

In its sample, this clone was seen a few times. J is TRBJ2-3 and V is TRBV5-4; maybe TRBD1 (6 bases). V lost 0 bases and J lost 0, with 8 bases in between. CDR3 length: 15 amino acids. Germline V CDR1 and CDR2: SGHNT, YYREEE (reference sequence). Here the CDR3 DNA reads TGTGCCAGCAGCTTGGGACAGGTTAGCACAGATACGCAGTATTTT. This codes for CASSLGQVSTDTQYF.

The chain has TRBV27 and TRBJ2-5, with TRBD1 matching over 7 bases. V gave up 3 bases and J gave up 3 bases; unmatched junction bases: 16. The germline V gene encodes CDR1 MNHEY and CDR2 SMNVEV (reference sequence). The CDR3 spans 18 residues. The CDR3 here is CASSFTSVLSGTEETQYF. The CDR3 region has the DNA TGTGCCAGCAGTTTCACCTCCGTCCTGTCCGGGACAGAAGAGACCCAGTACTTC.

J is TRBJ2-1 and V is TRBV6-4; no reliable D call. V lost 4 bases, J lost 0 bases, and 7 bases lay in between. Germline CDR1 is MRHNA and CDR2 is SNTAGT. The CDR3 is 14 amino acids. The CDR3 spells CASSVESSYNEQFF. CDR3 nucleotides: TGTGCCAGCAGTGTTGAGAGCTCCTACAATGAGCAGTTCTTC.

As to this clone: The sample has other DNA sequences that encode this CDR3 too. This rearrangement joins TRBV29-1 to TRBJ1-1; TRBD1 matches 9 bases. V shed 4 bases, J shed 1 base, and the junction held 1 base outside the gene matches. The CDR3 runs 13 residues. Germline CDR1 is SQVTM and CDR2 is ANQGSEA. As DNA, the CDR3 is TGCAGCGTTGGACAGGGGGGGAACACTGAAGCTTTCTTT. Translated: CSVGQGGNTEAFF.

This chain uses TRBV5-6 with TRBJ2-3, with 10 bases that match TRBD2. The germline CDR1 and CDR2 sequences are SGHDT and YYEEEE. This CDR3 contains 16 residues. Trimming removed 2 bases from V and 2 bases from J; junction bases left unmatched: 5. CDR3 sequence: CASSFEREGITDTQYF. CDR3 sequence (DNA): TGTGCCAGCAGCTTTGAGCGGGAGGGTATCACAGATACGCAGTATTTT.

The rearrangement links TRBV6-5 to TRBJ1-6; maybe TRBD1 (5 bases). The CDR3 has 15 amino acids. In germline, CDR1 is MNHEY, CDR2 SVGAGI. Trimming removed 5 bases from V and 9 bases from J, with 17 bases in between. The CDR3 loop reads CASSPVEQGSSPLHF. The CDR3 DNA follows: TGTGCCAGCAGTCCTGTAGAGCAGGGCAGTTCACCCCTCCACTTT.

The rearrangement joins TRBV6-5 to TRBJ1-1; D is unclear. Trimming removed 5 bases from V and 4 bases from J, with 11 bases in between. The CDR3 contains 13 residues. The germline gives CDR1 MNHEY, CDR2 SVGAGI. CDR3 nucleotide sequence: TGTGCCAGCAGTCGAAAAACGGGCACTGAAGCTTTCTTT. Translated, it gives CASSRKTGTEAFF.

This chain links TRBV5-4 with TRBJ2-7; 8 bases map to TRBD1. The germline gives CDR1 SGHNT, CDR2 YYREEE (reference sequence). The CDR3 is made up of 14 amino acids. The V segment lost 3 bases and the J segment 4 bases; nucleotides outside the gene matches: 6. The CDR3 DNA follows: TGTGCCAGCAGCTCTGGACAGGGTAGATACGAGCAGTACTTC. It specifies CASSSGQGRYEQYF.